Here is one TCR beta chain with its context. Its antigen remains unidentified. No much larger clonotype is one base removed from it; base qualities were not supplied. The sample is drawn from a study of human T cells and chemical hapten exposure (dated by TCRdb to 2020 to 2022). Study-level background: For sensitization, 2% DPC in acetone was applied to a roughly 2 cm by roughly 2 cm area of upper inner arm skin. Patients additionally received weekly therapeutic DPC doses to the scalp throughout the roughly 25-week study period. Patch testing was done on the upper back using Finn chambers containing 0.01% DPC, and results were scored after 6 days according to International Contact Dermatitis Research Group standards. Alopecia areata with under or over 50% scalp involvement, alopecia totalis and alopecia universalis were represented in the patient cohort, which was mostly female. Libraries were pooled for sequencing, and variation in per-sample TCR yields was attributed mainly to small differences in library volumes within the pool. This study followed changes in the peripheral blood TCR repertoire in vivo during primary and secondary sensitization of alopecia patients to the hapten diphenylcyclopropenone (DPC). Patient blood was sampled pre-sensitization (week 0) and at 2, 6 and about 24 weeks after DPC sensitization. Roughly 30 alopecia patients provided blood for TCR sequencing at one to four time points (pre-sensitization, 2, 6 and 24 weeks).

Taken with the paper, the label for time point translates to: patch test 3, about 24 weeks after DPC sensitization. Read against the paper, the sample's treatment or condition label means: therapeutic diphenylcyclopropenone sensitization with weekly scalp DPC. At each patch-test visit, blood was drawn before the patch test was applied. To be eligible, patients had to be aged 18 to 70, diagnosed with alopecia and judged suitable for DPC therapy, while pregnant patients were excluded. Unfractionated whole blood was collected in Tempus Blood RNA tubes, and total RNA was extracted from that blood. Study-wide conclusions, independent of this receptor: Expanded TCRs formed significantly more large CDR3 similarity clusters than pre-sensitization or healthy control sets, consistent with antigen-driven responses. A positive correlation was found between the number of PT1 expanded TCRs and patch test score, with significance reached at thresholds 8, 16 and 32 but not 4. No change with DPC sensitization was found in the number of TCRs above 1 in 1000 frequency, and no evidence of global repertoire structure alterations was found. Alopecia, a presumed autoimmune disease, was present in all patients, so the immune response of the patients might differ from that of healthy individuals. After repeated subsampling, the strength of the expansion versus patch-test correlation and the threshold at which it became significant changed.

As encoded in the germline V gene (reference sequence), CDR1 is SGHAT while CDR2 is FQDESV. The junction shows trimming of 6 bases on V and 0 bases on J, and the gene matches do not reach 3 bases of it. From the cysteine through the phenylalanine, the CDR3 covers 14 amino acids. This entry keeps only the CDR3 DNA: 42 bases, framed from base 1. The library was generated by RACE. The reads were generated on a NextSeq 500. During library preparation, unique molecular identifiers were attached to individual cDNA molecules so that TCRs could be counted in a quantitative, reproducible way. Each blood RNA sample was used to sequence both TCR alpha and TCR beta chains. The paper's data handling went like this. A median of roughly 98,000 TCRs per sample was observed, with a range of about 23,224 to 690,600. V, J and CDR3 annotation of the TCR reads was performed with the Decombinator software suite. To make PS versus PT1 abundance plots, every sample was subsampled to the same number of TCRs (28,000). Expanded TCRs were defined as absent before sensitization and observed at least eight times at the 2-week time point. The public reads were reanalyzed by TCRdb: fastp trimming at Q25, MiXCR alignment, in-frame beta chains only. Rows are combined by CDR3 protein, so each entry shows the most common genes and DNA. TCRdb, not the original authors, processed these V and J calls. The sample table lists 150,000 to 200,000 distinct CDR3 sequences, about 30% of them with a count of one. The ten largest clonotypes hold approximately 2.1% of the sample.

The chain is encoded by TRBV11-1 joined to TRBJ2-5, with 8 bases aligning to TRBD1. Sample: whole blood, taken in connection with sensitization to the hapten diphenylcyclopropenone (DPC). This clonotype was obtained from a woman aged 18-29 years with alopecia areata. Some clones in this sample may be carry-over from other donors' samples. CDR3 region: CASRHRGYQETQYF. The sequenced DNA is TGTGCCAGCAGGCACAGGGGGTACCAAGAGACCCAGTACTTC.